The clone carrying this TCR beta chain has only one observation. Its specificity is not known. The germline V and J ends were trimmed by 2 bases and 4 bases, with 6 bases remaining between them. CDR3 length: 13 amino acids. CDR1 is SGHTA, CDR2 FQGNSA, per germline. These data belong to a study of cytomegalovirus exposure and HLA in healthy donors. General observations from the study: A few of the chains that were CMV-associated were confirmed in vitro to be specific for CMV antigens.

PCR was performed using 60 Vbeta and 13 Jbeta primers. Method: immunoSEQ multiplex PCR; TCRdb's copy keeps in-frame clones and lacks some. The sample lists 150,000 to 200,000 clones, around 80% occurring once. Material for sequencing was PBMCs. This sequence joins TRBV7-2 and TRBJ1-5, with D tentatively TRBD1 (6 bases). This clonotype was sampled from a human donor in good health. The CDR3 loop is CASSLQGNQPQHF. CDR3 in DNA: TGTGCCAGCAGCTTACAGGGGAATCAGCCCCAGCATTTT.